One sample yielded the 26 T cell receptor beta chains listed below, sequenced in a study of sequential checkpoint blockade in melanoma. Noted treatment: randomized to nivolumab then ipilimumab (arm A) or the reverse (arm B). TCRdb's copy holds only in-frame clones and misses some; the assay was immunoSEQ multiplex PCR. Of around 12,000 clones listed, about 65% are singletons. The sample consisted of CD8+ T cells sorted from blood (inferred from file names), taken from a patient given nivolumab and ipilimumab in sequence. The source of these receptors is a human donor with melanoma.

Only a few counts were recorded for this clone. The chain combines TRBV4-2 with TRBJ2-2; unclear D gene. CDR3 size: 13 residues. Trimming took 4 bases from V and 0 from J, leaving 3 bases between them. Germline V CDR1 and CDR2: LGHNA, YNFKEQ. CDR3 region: CASSPANTGELFF. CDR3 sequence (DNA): TGTGCCAGCAGCCCAGCGAACACCGGGGAGCTGTTTTTT.

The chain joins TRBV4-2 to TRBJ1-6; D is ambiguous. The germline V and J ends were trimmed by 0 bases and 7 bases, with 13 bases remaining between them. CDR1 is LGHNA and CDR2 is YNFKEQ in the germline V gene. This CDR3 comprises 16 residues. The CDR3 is CASSQDPGELNSPLHF. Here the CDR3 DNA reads TGTGCCAGCAGCCAAGATCCAGGCGAATTAAATTCACCCCTCCACTTT.

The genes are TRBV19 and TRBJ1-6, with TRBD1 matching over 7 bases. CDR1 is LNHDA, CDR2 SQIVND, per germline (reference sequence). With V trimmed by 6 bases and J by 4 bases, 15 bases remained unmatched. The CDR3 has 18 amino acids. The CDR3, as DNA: TGTGCCAGTAGATACACGAAACTGGGGACAGCTTATAATTCACCCCTCCACTTT. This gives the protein CASRYTKLGTAYNSPLHF.

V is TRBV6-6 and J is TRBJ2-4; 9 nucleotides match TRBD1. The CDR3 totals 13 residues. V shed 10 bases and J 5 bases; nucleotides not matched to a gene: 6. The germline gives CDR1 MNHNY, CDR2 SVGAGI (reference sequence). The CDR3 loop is CATGQGYENIQYF. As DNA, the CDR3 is TGTGCCACCGGACAGGGGTATGAAAACATTCAGTACTTC.

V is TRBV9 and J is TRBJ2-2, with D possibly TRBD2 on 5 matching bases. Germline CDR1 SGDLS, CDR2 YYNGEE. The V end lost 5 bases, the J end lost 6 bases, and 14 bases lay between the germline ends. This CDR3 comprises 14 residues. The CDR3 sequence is CASSVSEYPGELFF. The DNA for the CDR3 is TGTGCCAGCAGTGTTAGCGAGTATCCCGGGGAGCTGTTTTTT.

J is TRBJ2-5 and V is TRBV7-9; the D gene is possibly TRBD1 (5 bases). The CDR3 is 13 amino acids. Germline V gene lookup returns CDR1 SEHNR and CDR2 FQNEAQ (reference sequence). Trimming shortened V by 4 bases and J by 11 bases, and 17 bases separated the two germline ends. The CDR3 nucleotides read TGTGCCAGCAGCTCCGAGGACATCCCGGAGCAGTACTTC. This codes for CASSSEDIPEQYF.

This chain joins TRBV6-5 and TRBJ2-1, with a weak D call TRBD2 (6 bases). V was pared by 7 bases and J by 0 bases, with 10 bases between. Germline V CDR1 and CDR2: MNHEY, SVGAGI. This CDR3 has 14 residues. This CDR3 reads CASTVAASYNEQFF. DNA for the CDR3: TGTGCCAGCACGGTAGCGGCCTCCTACAATGAGCAGTTCTTC.

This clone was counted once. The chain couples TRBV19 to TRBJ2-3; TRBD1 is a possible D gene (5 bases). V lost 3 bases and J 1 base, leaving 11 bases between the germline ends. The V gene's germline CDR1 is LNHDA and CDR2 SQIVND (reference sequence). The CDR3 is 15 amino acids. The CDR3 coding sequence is TGTGCCAGTAGTATCAGCAGGGTCGGCACAGATACGCAGTATTTT. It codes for CASSISRVGTDTQYF.

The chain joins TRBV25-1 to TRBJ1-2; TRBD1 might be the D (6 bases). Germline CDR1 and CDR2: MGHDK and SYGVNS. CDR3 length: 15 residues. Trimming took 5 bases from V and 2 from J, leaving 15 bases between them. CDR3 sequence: CASSPTGQGNYGYTF. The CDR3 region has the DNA TGTGCCAGCAGTCCAACAGGGCAGGGAAACTATGGCTACACCTTC.

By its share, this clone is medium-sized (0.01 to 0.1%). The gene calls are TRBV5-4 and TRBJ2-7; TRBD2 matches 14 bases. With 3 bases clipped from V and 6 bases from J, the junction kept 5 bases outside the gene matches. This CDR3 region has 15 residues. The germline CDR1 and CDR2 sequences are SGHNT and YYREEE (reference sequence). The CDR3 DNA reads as TGTGCCAGCAGCTCGGGACTAGCGGGAGCGGGCGAGCAGTACTTC. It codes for CASSSGLAGAGEQYF.

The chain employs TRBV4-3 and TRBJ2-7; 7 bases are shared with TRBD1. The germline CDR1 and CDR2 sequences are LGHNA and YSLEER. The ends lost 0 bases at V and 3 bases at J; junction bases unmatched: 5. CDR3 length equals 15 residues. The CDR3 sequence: CASSQDLGTDYEQYF. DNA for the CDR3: TGCGCCAGCAGCCAAGATTTAGGGACAGACTACGAGCAGTACTTC.

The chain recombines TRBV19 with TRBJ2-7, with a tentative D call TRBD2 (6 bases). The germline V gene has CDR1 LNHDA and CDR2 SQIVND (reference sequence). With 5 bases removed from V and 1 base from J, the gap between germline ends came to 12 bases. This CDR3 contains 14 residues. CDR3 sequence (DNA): TGTGCCAGTAGTCTCCGGGGAGGTTCCTACGAGCAGTACTTC. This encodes CASSLRGGSYEQYF.

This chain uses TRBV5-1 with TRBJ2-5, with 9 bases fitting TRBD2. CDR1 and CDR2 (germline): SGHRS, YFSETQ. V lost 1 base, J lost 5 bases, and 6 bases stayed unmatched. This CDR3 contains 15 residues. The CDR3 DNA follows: TGCGCCAGCAGCTTGCCCCGCGGGGGGGACGAGACCCAGTACTTC. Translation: CASSLPRGGDETQYF.

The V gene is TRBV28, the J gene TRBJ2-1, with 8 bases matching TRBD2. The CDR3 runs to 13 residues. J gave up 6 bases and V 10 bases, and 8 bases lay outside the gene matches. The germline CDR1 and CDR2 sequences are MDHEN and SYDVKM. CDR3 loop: CATRTSWGNEQFF. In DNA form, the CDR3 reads TGTGCCACCCGGACTAGCTGGGGCAATGAGCAGTTCTTC.

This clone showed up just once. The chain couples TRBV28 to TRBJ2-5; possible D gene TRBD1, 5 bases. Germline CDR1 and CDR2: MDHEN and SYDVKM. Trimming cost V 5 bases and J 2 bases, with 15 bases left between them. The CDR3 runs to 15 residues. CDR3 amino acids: CASSLRRGVQETQYF. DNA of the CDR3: TGTGCCAGCAGTCTGAGAAGGGGCGTACAAGAGACCCAGTACTTC.

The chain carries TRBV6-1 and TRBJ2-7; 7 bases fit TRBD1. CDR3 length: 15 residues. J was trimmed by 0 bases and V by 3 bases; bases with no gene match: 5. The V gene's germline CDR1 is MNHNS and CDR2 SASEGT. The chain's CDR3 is CASSEKTGASYEQYF. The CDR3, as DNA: TGTGCCAGCAGTGAGAAAACAGGGGCCTCCTACGAGCAGTACTTC.

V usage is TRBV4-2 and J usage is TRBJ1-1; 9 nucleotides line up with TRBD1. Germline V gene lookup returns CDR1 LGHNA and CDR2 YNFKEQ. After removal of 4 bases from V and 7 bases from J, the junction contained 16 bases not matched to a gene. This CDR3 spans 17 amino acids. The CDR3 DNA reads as TGTGCCAGCAGCCGTTTTGGTACAGGGGGCAGTAAGTATGAAGCTTTCTTT. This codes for CASSRFGTGGSKYEAFF.

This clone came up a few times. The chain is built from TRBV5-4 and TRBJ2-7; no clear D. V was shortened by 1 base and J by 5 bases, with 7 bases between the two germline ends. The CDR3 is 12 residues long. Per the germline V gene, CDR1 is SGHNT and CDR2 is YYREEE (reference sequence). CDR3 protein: CASSLSRDEQYF. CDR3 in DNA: TGTGCCAGCAGCTTGTCCCGGGACGAGCAGTACTTC.

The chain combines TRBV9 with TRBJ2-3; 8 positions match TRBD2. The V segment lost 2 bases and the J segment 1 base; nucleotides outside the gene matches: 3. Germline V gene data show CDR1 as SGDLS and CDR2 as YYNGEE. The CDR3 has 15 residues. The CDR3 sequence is CASSVGSGGTDTQYF. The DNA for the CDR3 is TGTGCCAGCAGCGTGGGTAGCGGGGGCACAGATACGCAGTATTTT. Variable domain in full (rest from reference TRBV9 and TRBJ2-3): DSGVTQTPKHLITATGQRVTLRCSPRSGDLSVYWYQQSLDQGLQFLIQYYNGEERAKGNILERFSAQQFPDLHSELNLSSLELGDSALYFCASSVGSGGTDTQYFGPGTRLTVL.

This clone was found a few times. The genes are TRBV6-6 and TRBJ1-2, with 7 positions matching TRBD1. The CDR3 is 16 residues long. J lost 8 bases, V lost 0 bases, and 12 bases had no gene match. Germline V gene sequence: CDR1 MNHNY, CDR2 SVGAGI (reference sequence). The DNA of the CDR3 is TGTGCCAGCAGTTACTCGCTTACAGGGGAATCTTACGGCTACACCTTC. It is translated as CASSYSLTGESYGYTF.

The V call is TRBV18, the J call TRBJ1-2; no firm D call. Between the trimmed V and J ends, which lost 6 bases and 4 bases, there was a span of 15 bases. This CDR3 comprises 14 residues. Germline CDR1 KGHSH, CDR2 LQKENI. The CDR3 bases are TGTGCCAGCTCGCTAAATAAAGCGGTCTATGGCTACACCTTC. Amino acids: CASSLNKAVYGYTF.

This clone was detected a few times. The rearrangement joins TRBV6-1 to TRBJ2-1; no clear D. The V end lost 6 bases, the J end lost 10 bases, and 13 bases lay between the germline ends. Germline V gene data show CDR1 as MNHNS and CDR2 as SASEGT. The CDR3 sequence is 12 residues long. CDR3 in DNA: TGTGCCAGCAGCGAGACTCCTTCGGAGCAGTTCTTC. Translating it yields CASSETPSEQFF.

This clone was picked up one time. The CDR3 DNA reads as TGTGCCAGCAGTTTGCTCGACAGACACACAGATACGCAGTATTTT. Protein sequence: CASSLLDRHTDTQYF. This chain uses TRBV27 with TRBJ2-3, with D tentatively TRBD1 (5 bases). This CDR3 is 15 amino acids long. V lost 3 bases to trimming and J lost 2 bases, with 12 bases between them. In germline, CDR1 is MNHEY, CDR2 SMNVEV (reference sequence).

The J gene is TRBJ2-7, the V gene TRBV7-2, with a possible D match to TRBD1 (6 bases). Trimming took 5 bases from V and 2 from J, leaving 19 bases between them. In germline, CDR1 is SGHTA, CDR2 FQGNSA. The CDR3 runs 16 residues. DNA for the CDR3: TGTGCCAGCAGCCAGTCCGGGACATCTACGACCTACGAGCAGTACTTC. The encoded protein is CASSQSGTSTTYEQYF. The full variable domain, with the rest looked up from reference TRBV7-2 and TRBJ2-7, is GAGVSQSPSNKVTEKGKDVELRCDPISGHTALYWYRQSLGQGLEFLIYFQGNSAPDKSGLPSDRFSAERTGGSVSTLTIQRTQQEDSAVYLCASSQSGTSTTYEQYFGPGTRLTVT.

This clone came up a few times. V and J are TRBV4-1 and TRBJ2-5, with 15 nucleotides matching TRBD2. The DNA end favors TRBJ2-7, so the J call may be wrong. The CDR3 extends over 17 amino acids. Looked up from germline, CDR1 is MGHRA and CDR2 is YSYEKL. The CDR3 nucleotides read TGCGCCAGCAGCCAAGACGTGGGGACTAGCGGGAGGTACGAGCAGTACTTC. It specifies CASSQDVGTSGRYEQYF.

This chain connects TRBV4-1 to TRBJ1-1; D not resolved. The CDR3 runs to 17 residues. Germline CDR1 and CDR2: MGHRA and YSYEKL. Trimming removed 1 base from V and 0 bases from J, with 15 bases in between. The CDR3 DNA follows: TGCGCCAGCAGCCAAGGTTCCATAACAGAGATGAACACTGAAGCTTTCTTT. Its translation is CASSQGSITEMNTEAFF.